A selection of T cell receptor beta chains follows, all from one sample in a study of cytomegalovirus exposure and HLA in healthy donors. Some clones are missing from TCRdb's copy, which holds only in-frame ones; the method was immunoSEQ multiplex PCR. The sample holds some 66,000 clones, nearly 98% seen once. Input material: PBMCs. The source of these receptors is a woman between 18 and 30 years old in good health and CMV-seropositive. Both conserved end residues are part of each CDR3. The order of the fields is V gene, D gene, clone size, J gene, CDR3 protein, CDR3 DNA. A D gene is named only where the DNA matches it firmly. Some rows mark clone size as missing; the rest say once, few, many or name a class of expanded clone.

V gene: TRBV7-8
D gene: TRBD1
clone size: NA
J gene: TRBJ2-7
CDR3 protein: CASSLWTGRNEQYF
CDR3 DNA: TGTGCCAGCAGCCTGTGGACAGGGCGAAACGAGCAGTACTTC

V gene: TRBV14
D gene: NA
clone size: once
J gene: TRBJ2-7
CDR3 protein: CASSQGQLARYEQYF
CDR3 DNA: TGTGCCAGCAGCCAAGGACAGTTGGCCCGCTACGAGCAGTACTTC

V gene: TRBV28
D gene: TRBD1
clone size: NA
J gene: TRBJ1-2
CDR3 protein: CASSPLDRNYGYTF
CDR3 DNA: TGTGCCAGCAGCCCACTGGACAGGAACTATGGCTACACCTTC

V gene: TRBV29-1
D gene: NA
clone size: NA
J gene: TRBJ2-7
CDR3 protein: CSVEYVGVSSYEQYF
CDR3 DNA: TGCAGCGTTGAATACGTAGGAGTGAGCTCCTACGAGCAGTACTTC

V gene: TRBV28
D gene: NA
clone size: NA
J gene: TRBJ2-7
CDR3 protein: CASSSGRYEQYF
CDR3 DNA: TGTGCCAGCAGTTCGGGGAGGTACGAGCAGTACTTC

V gene: TRBV27
D gene: NA
clone size: NA
J gene: TRBJ2-7
CDR3 protein: CASSLSHGSGYEQYF
CDR3 DNA: TGTGCCAGCAGTTTATCCCATGGGAGTGGGTACGAGCAGTACTTC

V gene: TRBV10-1
D gene: TRBD2
clone size: NA
J gene: TRBJ2-1
CDR3 protein: CASSHGLAGPISEQFF
CDR3 DNA: TGCGCCAGCAGTCATGGACTAGCGGGACCGATCAGTGAGCAGTTCTTC

V gene: TRBV6-5
D gene: TRBD2
clone size: NA
J gene: TRBJ2-7
CDR3 protein: CASSYLTSGRANEQYF
CDR3 DNA: TGTGCCAGCAGTTACCTCACTAGCGGGAGGGCTAACGAGCAGTACTTC

V gene: TRBV19
D gene: NA
clone size: NA
J gene: TRBJ2-7
CDR3 protein: CASSIVSGDEQYF
CDR3 DNA: TGTGCCAGTAGTATAGTGTCCGGGGACGAGCAGTACTTC

V gene: TRBV29-1
D gene: TRBD1
clone size: NA
J gene: TRBJ1-1
CDR3 protein: CSVGTARPNTEAFF
CDR3 DNA: TGCAGCGTCGGGACAGCTCGGCCAAACACTGAAGCTTTCTTT

V gene: TRBV7-3
D gene: TRBD2
clone size: once
J gene: TRBJ2-1
CDR3 protein: CASSILAAPYNEQFF
CDR3 DNA: TGTGCCAGCAGCATACTAGCGGCCCCCTACAATGAGCAGTTCTTC

V gene: TRBV11-2
D gene: NA
clone size: once
J gene: TRBJ1-1
CDR3 protein: CASSLSSNTEAFF
CDR3 DNA: TGTGCCAGCAGCCTATCATCGAACACTGAAGCTTTCTTT

V gene: TRBV9
D gene: NA
clone size: NA
J gene: TRBJ2-7
CDR3 protein: CASSPDFYGSYEQYF
CDR3 DNA: TGTGCCAGCAGCCCCGATTTCTATGGCTCCTACGAGCAGTACTTC

V gene: TRBV27
D gene: TRBD1
clone size: once
J gene: TRBJ2-1
CDR3 protein: CASRDRDSYNEQFF
CDR3 DNA: TGTGCCAGCAGAGACCGGGACAGCTACAATGAGCAGTTCTTC

V gene: TRBV2
D gene: NA
clone size: NA
J gene: TRBJ2-7
CDR3 protein: CASSAQVTYEQYF
CDR3 DNA: TGTGCCAGCAGTGCACAGGTCACCTACGAGCAGTACTTC

V gene: TRBV19
D gene: NA
clone size: NA
J gene: TRBJ2-2
CDR3 protein: CASSILGVGELFF
CDR3 DNA: TGTGCCAGTAGTATTCTCGGTGTCGGGGAGCTGTTTTTT

V gene: TRBV29-1
D gene: TRBD1
clone size: NA
J gene: TRBJ2-1
CDR3 protein: CSAPGQSYNEQFF
CDR3 DNA: TGCAGCGCCCCGGGACAGTCCTACAATGAGCAGTTCTTC

V gene: TRBV6-1
D gene: TRBD2
clone size: NA
J gene: TRBJ2-1
CDR3 protein: CATRLAGVNEQFF
CDR3 DNA: TGTGCCACTCGACTAGCGGGAGTCAATGAGCAGTTCTTC

V gene: TRBV4-1
D gene: NA
clone size: once
J gene: TRBJ1-2
CDR3 protein: CASSQVSTVGYTF
CDR3 DNA: TGCGCCAGCAGCCAAGTCTCGACAGTCGGCTACACCTTC

V gene: TRBV27
D gene: TRBD2
clone size: NA
J gene: TRBJ2-7
CDR3 protein: CASSLTSGSLYEQYF
CDR3 DNA: TGTGCCAGCAGCTTGACTAGCGGGAGTCTCTACGAGCAGTACTTC

V gene: TRBV5-6
D gene: NA
clone size: NA
J gene: TRBJ2-1
CDR3 protein: CASSLAAGYNEQFF
CDR3 DNA: TGTGCCAGCAGCTTGGCGGCAGGGTACAATGAGCAGTTCTTC

V gene: TRBV4-2
D gene: NA
clone size: NA
J gene: TRBJ2-3
CDR3 protein: CASSQEFWAASTDTQYF
CDR3 DNA: TGTGCCAGCAGCCAAGAATTCTGGGCAGCTAGCACAGATACGCAGTATTTT

V gene: TRBV9
D gene: NA
clone size: NA
J gene: TRBJ1-1
CDR3 protein: CASSEGGSTEAFF
CDR3 DNA: TGTGCCAGCAGTGAGGGTGGGAGCACTGAAGCTTTCTTT

V gene: TRBV28
D gene: NA
clone size: NA
J gene: TRBJ2-7
CDR3 protein: CASDQGFPYEQYF
CDR3 DNA: TGTGCCAGCGATCAGGGGTTCCCCTACGAGCAGTACTTC

V gene: TRBV12-5
D gene: TRBD2
clone size: NA
J gene: TRBJ2-1
CDR3 protein: CASALGLAGGPVNEQFF
CDR3 DNA: TGTGCTAGTGCCTTGGGACTAGCGGGAGGGCCGGTCAATGAGCAGTTCTTC

V gene: TRBV4-1
D gene: TRBD2
clone size: NA
J gene: TRBJ2-5
CDR3 protein: CASSPNSLAGVETQYF
CDR3 DNA: TGCGCCAGCAGCCCTAACTCACTAGCGGGGGTAGAGACCCAGTACTTC

V gene: TRBV5-4
D gene: TRBD2
clone size: NA
J gene: TRBJ2-7
CDR3 protein: CASSPARTSGSYEQYF
CDR3 DNA: TGTGCCAGCAGCCCCGCGCGGACTAGCGGGTCCTACGAGCAGTACTTC

V gene: TRBV19
D gene: NA
clone size: NA
J gene: TRBJ2-2
CDR3 protein: CASSLRSYTGELFF
CDR3 DNA: TGTGCCAGTAGTCTACGATCCTACACCGGGGAGCTGTTTTTT

V gene: TRBV7-8
D gene: TRBD2
clone size: once
J gene: TRBJ2-1
CDR3 protein: CASSPILASGRLNEQFF
CDR3 DNA: TGTGCCAGCAGCCCAATCCTCGCTAGCGGGAGGTTAAATGAGCAGTTCTTC

V gene: TRBV7-6
D gene: NA
clone size: NA
J gene: TRBJ1-2
CDR3 protein: CASSLARSHGYTF
CDR3 DNA: TGTGCCAGCAGCTTAGCACGGTCCCATGGCTACACCTTC

V gene: TRBV19
D gene: TRBD1
clone size: NA
J gene: TRBJ2-2
CDR3 protein: CASSIGTGEFSGELFF
CDR3 DNA: TGTGCCAGTAGTATAGGGACAGGGGAATTCTCCGGGGAGCTGTTTTTT

V gene: TRBV4-1
D gene: NA
clone size: NA
J gene: TRBJ2-2
CDR3 protein: CASSQERYRVATGELFF
CDR3 DNA: TGCGCCAGCAGCCAAGAAAGGTACAGGGTGGCTACCGGGGAGCTGTTTTTT

V gene: TRBV2
D gene: TRBD1
clone size: NA
J gene: TRBJ2-3
CDR3 protein: CASRTRGTGARTDTQYF
CDR3 DNA: TGTGCCAGCAGAACCAGAGGGACAGGGGCCCGCACAGATACGCAGTATTTT

V gene: TRBV9
D gene: NA
clone size: NA
J gene: TRBJ2-1
CDR3 protein: CASSVVVRGSGTDNEQFF
CDR3 DNA: TGTGCCAGCAGCGTAGTGGTAAGGGGTAGCGGGACAGACAATGAGCAGTTCTTC

V gene: TRBV19
D gene: TRBD1
clone size: NA
J gene: TRBJ2-2
CDR3 protein: CASRGTVDTGELFF
CDR3 DNA: TGTGCCAGTAGAGGGACAGTCGACACCGGGGAGCTGTTTTTT

V gene: TRBV5-5
D gene: NA
clone size: NA
J gene: TRBJ2-7
CDR3 protein: CASSFTGKDYEQYF
CDR3 DNA: TGTGCCAGCAGCTTTACAGGGAAGGACTACGAGCAGTACTTC

V gene: TRBV5-1
D gene: NA
clone size: NA
J gene: TRBJ2-3
CDR3 protein: CASSSVDRNTDTQYF
CDR3 DNA: TGCGCCAGCAGCTCCGTGGACAGAAACACAGATACGCAGTATTTT

V gene: TRBV9
D gene: NA
clone size: NA
J gene: TRBJ2-4
CDR3 protein: CASSPRRSPGEGSGTLAKNIQYF
CDR3 DNA: TGTGCCAGCAGCCCCCGTCGGTCGCCCGGGGAAGGCAGCGGGACACTAGCCAAAAACATTCAGTACTTC

V gene: TRBV11-2
D gene: TRBD2
clone size: NA
J gene: TRBJ2-3
CDR3 protein: CASSLLAGGIDTQYF
CDR3 DNA: TGTGCCAGCAGCTTACTAGCGGGAGGGATAGATACGCAGTATTTT

V gene: TRBV20-1
D gene: NA
clone size: NA
J gene: TRBJ2-7
CDR3 protein: CSAPGAYEQYF
CDR3 DNA: TGCAGTGCTCCCGGGGCCTACGAGCAGTACTTC

V gene: TRBV19
D gene: NA
clone size: NA
J gene: TRBJ2-7
CDR3 protein: CASSYKSGASTYEQYF
CDR3 DNA: TGTGCCAGTAGCTATAAGTCAGGGGCCTCTACCTACGAGCAGTACTTC

V gene: TRBV18
D gene: TRBD1
clone size: NA
J gene: TRBJ1-2
CDR3 protein: CASSPGQGDGYTF
CDR3 DNA: TGTGCCAGCTCACCGGGACAGGGGGATGGCTACACCTTC

V gene: TRBV14
D gene: TRBD2
clone size: NA
J gene: TRBJ2-7
CDR3 protein: CASSQETSGRLSYEQYF
CDR3 DNA: TGTGCCAGCAGCCAAGAAACCAGCGGGAGGCTCTCCTACGAGCAGTACTTC

V gene: TRBV4-1
D gene: TRBD2
clone size: NA
J gene: TRBJ2-1
CDR3 protein: CASSQAAMREIGTDEQFF
CDR3 DNA: TGCGCCAGCAGCCAAGCAGCGATGCGGGAGATCGGTACGGATGAGCAGTTCTTC

V gene: TRBV5-5
D gene: TRBD1
clone size: NA
J gene: TRBJ1-4
CDR3 protein: CASSLEGQFNEKLFF
CDR3 DNA: TGTGCCAGCAGCTTGGAGGGACAGTTTAATGAAAAACTGTTTTTT

V gene: TRBV18
D gene: TRBD2
clone size: NA
J gene: TRBJ2-1
CDR3 protein: CASSQRTSGRIGEQFF
CDR3 DNA: TGTGCCAGCTCACAGCGGACTAGCGGGAGGATAGGTGAGCAGTTCTTC

V gene: TRBV18
D gene: TRBD1
clone size: NA
J gene: TRBJ1-2
CDR3 protein: CASSPPVDREWGYTF
CDR3 DNA: TGTGCCAGCTCACCACCGGTGGACAGGGAATGGGGCTACACCTTC